Presented here are 19 T cell receptor beta chains from one specimen sequenced in a study of T cell repertoires in cytomegalovirus infection (dated by TCRdb to the late 2010s). The run used an Illumina HiSeq 1500. TCRdb cleaned the public reads at Q25 with fastp, built clones with MiXCR and kept in-frame beta chains. Under each unique CDR3 protein, matching rows form one entry showing the most common genes and DNA. The sample table records around 450,000 distinct CDR3 sequences; about 10% of these occur just once. The top ten hold 10% of the sample. The material sequenced was PBMCs. These receptors were obtained from a human donor in good health (CMV status not recorded). Some clones in this sample may be carry-over from other donors' samples.

This clonotype was recorded a few times. The V and J genes are TRBV2 and TRBJ1-5; no clear D. The CDR3 length is 15 residues. Germline V gene sequence: CDR1 SNHLY, CDR2 FYNNEI. V shed 3 bases and J shed 5 bases, with 14 bases lying between them. The CDR3 DNA reads TGTGCCAGCAGTGAGGAGGGTAGTGGATATCAGCCCCAGCATTTT. Translating it yields CASSEEGSGYQPQHF.

This clonotype was observed at least ten times. The chain combines TRBV24-1 with TRBJ2-5; D is ambiguous. Germline V lookup: CDR1 KGHDR, CDR2 SFDVKD. Trimming shortened V by 1 base and J by 0 bases, and 11 bases separated the two germline ends. The CDR3 totals 16 residues. The chain's CDR3 is CATSDFRVGNQETQYF. The CDR3 DNA follows: TGTGCCACCAGTGATTTTCGAGTGGGTAACCAAGAGACCCAGTACTTC.

A remark on this clonotype: Possible read error: a much larger clone is one base away. This chain links TRBV9 with TRBJ2-1; D remains ambiguous. The CDR3 has 14 amino acids. Germline values: CDR1 SGDLS, CDR2 YYNGEE. V dropped 2 bases and J dropped 2 bases, with 8 bases sitting between them. CDR3 protein: CASSVVTPYNEQFF. The DNA of the CDR3 is TGTGCCAGCAGCGTGGTGACACCCTACAATGAGCAGTTCTTC.

This clonotype has a count of ten or more. The CDR3 reads CASSFVSGTAASGANVLTF. CDR3 in DNA: TGTGCCAGCAGCTTCGTTTCTGGGACGGCCGCGTCCGGGGCCAACGTCCTGACTTTC. J is TRBJ2-6 and V is TRBV7-8; D may be TRBD1 or TRBD2 (5 bases each). The germline V and J ends were trimmed by 3 bases and 4 bases, with 22 bases remaining between them. The CDR3 length is 19 residues. The germline V gene has CDR1 SGHVS and CDR2 FQNEAQ. Full variable domain (remainder filled in from reference TRBV7-8 and TRBJ2-6): GAGVSQSPRYKVAKRGQDVALRCDPISGHVSLFWYQQALGQGPEFLTYFQNEAQLDKSGLPSDRFFAERPEGSVSTLKIQRTQQEDSAVYLCASSFVSGTAASGANVLTFGAGSRLTVL.

This clonotype was counted between two and nine times. V is TRBV2 and J is TRBJ1-1; D possibly corresponds to TRBD1 (5 bases). This CDR3 is built from 14 residues. Germline V gene data show CDR1 as SNHLY and CDR2 as FYNNEI. Trimming left V 7 bases short and J 10 bases short, with 22 bases between. DNA for the CDR3: TGTGCCAGCACTCGTACCAGGGAGGAGTGGGGAGCTTTCTTT. Its protein is CASTRTREEWGAFF. Together with reference TRBV2 and TRBJ1-1, the CDR3 gives the full variable domain: EPEVTQTPSHQVTQMGQEVILRCVPISNHLYFYWYRQILGQKVEFLVSFYNNEISEKSEIFDDQFSVERPDGSNFTLKIRSTKLEDSAMYFCASTRTREEWGAFFGQGTRLTVV.

This clonotype was seen at least ten times. The rearrangement joins TRBV6-6 to TRBJ2-4; D is unclear. Germline CDR1 reads MNHNY; CDR2 reads SVGAGI (reference sequence). This CDR3 region has 11 residues. Deletions cut 8 bases from V and 12 bases from J, with 14 bases between. CDR3 sequence (DNA): TGTGCCAGCGACAATAGCTTTGCTCAGTACTTC. Its protein product is CASDNSFAQYF.

This clonotype has only a few counts. The rearrangement uses TRBV29-1 and TRBJ1-2; 7 nucleotides agree with TRBD1. The V gene's germline CDR1 is SQVTM and CDR2 ANQGSEA. The CDR3 sequence is 12 residues long. The ends lost 4 bases at V and 7 bases at J; junction bases unmatched: 6. In DNA, the CDR3 is TGCAGCGTTGGGACAGGCGCCGTTGGCTACACCTTC. Translated, it gives CSVGTGAVGYTF.

This clonotype was observed many times. This chain joins TRBV19 and TRBJ1-1; no clear D. The V and J ends lost 5 bases and 0 bases respectively, with 10 bases between them. Germline-derived CDR1 and CDR2 are LNHDA and SQIVND (reference sequence). The CDR3 has 14 residues. This CDR3 reads CASSASPLNTEAFF. DNA of the CDR3: TGTGCCAGTAGTGCCAGCCCGTTGAACACTGAAGCTTTCTTT. Looking up the rest from reference TRBV19 and TRBJ1-1 gives the full variable domain: DGGITQSPKYLFRKEGQNVTLSCEQNLNHDAMYWYRQDPGQGLRLIYYSQIVNDFQKGDIAEGYSVSREKKESFPLTVTSAQKNPTAFYLCASSASPLNTEAFFGQGTRLTVV.

This clonotype has a count of ten or more. The chain recombines TRBV4-2 with TRBJ2-1, with TRBD1 matching 7 bases. CDR3 length equals 15 residues. The junction had 6 bases not matched to a gene; V was cut back by 0 bases and J by 7 bases. Germline V lookup: CDR1 LGHNA, CDR2 YNFKEQ. The CDR3 sequence: CASSQDPGGYNEQFF. The CDR3 region has the DNA TGTGCCAGCAGCCAAGATCCAGGGGGATATAATGAGCAGTTCTTC.

As for this clonotype: A much bigger clone sits one base away, suggesting this may be a read error. The V call is TRBV11-2, the J call TRBJ2-2, with D hard to call. Germline assignment: CDR1 SGHAT and CDR2 FQNNGV. The V end was cut by 11 bases, the J end by 1 base, with 17 bases between. The CDR3 contains 15 residues. The CDR3 loop reads CASRLRRQNTGELFF. The CDR3 DNA sequence: TGTGCCTCGAGGTTGCGGAGACAGAACACCGGGGAGCTGTTTTTT.

This clonotype came up many times. The gene calls are TRBV15 and TRBJ2-7; 10 positions agree with TRBD2. Germline values: CDR1 LNHNV, CDR2 YYDKDF (reference sequence). The V and J ends lost 0 bases and 6 bases, in that order; junction bases with no gene match: 5. The CDR3 spans 15 residues. The CDR3 is CATSRDWLAGVEQYF. The CDR3 DNA reads as TGTGCCACCAGCAGAGATTGGCTAGCGGGAGTCGAGCAGTACTTC.

This clonotype was observed a few times. The chain combines TRBV5-6 with TRBJ1-1, with TRBD1 identical over 7 bases. This CDR3 region has 13 residues. Germline loops: CDR1 SGHDT, CDR2 YYEEEE. V trimming: 4 bases; J trimming: 6 bases; junction bases outside the gene matches: 6. The CDR3 spells CASSEGAPSEAFF. DNA of the CDR3: TGTGCCAGCAGCGAGGGGGCGCCATCTGAAGCTTTCTTT.

This clonotype was found a few times. The chain employs TRBV29-1 and TRBJ1-2, with D maybe TRBD1 (5 bases). Deletions cut 7 bases from V and 5 bases from J, with 20 bases between. The CDR3 extends over 14 amino acids. In germline, CDR1 is SQVTM, CDR2 ANQGSEA. The CDR3 nucleotides read TGCAGCGCTGCGGAGGGACCGTTGCTTTATGGCTACACCTTC. Amino acids: CSAAEGPLLYGYTF.

J is TRBJ1-5 and V is TRBV6-6; 7 bases are shared with TRBD1. Germline values: CDR1 MNHNY, CDR2 SVGAGI (reference sequence). The CDR3 loop spans 16 amino acids. V gave up 5 bases and J gave up 4 bases; unmatched junction bases: 11. CDR3 in DNA: TGTGCCAGCAGTATCACCCAGGGGGTGAAAAATCAGCCCCAGCATTTT. Protein product: CASSITQGVKNQPQHF.

This clonotype was observed many times. The chain joins TRBV7-2 to TRBJ2-3; 16 nucleotides agree with TRBD2. V lost 5 bases, J lost 5 bases, and 4 bases stayed unmatched. CDR3 size: 16 residues. Germline V gene sequence: CDR1 SGHTA, CDR2 FQGNSA. CDR3 sequence reads: CASSPGLAGGLDTQYF. CDR3 nucleotides: TGTGCCAGCAGCCCGGGACTAGCGGGAGGGTTAGATACGCAGTATTTT.

This clonotype was seen at least ten times. The rearrangement links TRBV6-5 to TRBJ2-1, with 9 bases fitting TRBD2. The length of the CDR3 is 15 residues. Germline CDR1 reads MNHEY; CDR2 reads SVGAGI. The ends lost 2 bases at V and 6 bases at J; junction bases unmatched: 5. The CDR3: CASSYGPSGVNEQFF. In DNA, the CDR3 is TGTGCCAGCAGTTACGGACCTAGCGGGGTCAATGAGCAGTTCTTC.

This clonotype was picked up many times. The J gene is TRBJ1-2, the V gene TRBV7-9; 8 nucleotides align to TRBD1. Germline loops: CDR1 SEHNR, CDR2 FQNEAQ (reference sequence). Losses at the gene ends were 6 bases for V and 4 bases for J; bases not matched to a gene: 13. The CDR3 is made up of 16 amino acids. The CDR3: CASRSSRTGTLYGYTF. The CDR3 nucleotides are TGTGCCAGCAGATCATCGAGGACAGGGACCCTCTATGGCTACACCTTC.

Many counts were recorded for this clonotype. Germline and junction disagree at one end, which may indicate a read error. The gene calls are TRBV5-1 and TRBJ1-1, with D unresolved. The CDR3 extends over 13 amino acids. In germline, CDR1 is SGHRS, CDR2 YFSETQ. Here the CDR3 DNA reads TGTGCCAGCCGACGGACGGGGAACACTGAAGCTTTCTTT. Amino acid sequence: CASRRTGNTEAFF.

V is TRBV9 and J is TRBJ2-7; D is unclear. Germline CDR1 is SGDLS and CDR2 is YYNGEE. The CDR3 is 13 amino acids. V was cut by 0 bases and J by 5 bases, with 9 bases left in between. The CDR3 bases are TGTGCCAGCAGCGTAGATAGTGGAGACGAGCAGTACTTC. Its protein is CASSVDSGDEQYF.